The 20 T cell receptor beta chains in this list originate from one sample, sequenced in a study of human T cells and chemical hapten exposure. From the RACE reads, TCRdb called clonotypes with MiXCR, one entry per CDR3 protein. The sample holds 95,000 to 150,000 distinct CDR3 sequences, around 10% seen once. Indicated time point: patch test 3, about 24 weeks after DPC sensitization. Treatment denoted: therapeutic diphenylcyclopropenone sensitization with weekly scalp DPC. The specimen comprised whole blood, sampled in connection with sensitization to the hapten diphenylcyclopropenone (DPC). The receptors derive from a woman in her forties or fifties with alopecia areata. Some clones in this sample may be carry-over from other donors' samples.

This clonotype has at least ten counts. V usage is TRBV20-1 and J usage is TRBJ1-2; TRBD1 is a possible D gene (6 bases). This CDR3 region has 13 residues. Trimming stripped 5 bases from V and 3 bases from J, with 13 bases between. From germline, CDR1 is DFQATT and CDR2 SNEGSKA (reference sequence). CDR3 nucleotide sequence: TGCAGTGCTCGGACAGCTGGGGACTATGGCTACACCTTC. It codes for CSARTAGDYGYTF.

This clonotype has a count of ten or more. The chain links TRBV28 to TRBJ2-7, with 8 bases fitting TRBD1. V lost 4 bases, J lost 12 bases, and 8 bases stayed unmatched. Germline-derived CDR1 and CDR2 are MDHEN and SYDVKM. The CDR3 runs to 12 residues. CDR3 loop: CASSSDRASVYF. The DNA of the CDR3 is TGTGCCAGCAGTTCGGACAGGGCCTCGGTGTACTTC. Drawing the rest from reference TRBV28 and TRBJ2-7, the complete variable domain is DVKVTQSSRYLVKRTGEKVFLECVQDMDHENMFWYRQDPGLGLRLIYFSYDVKMKEKGDIPEGYSVSREKKERFSLILESASTNQTSMYLCASSSDRASVYFGPGTRLTVT.

This clonotype was counted ten times or more. Written as DNA, the CDR3 is TGCAGCGCTAATGGGGGGGACCCCGGTACGCAGTATTTT. It translates to CSANGGDPGTQYF. The chain employs TRBV29-1 and TRBJ2-3; 7 bases align to TRBD2. The germline CDR1 and CDR2 sequences are SQVTM and ANQGSEA. The V gene end was trimmed by 7 bases and the J gene end by 8 bases; junction bases not matched to a gene: 12. The CDR3 sequence is 13 residues long.

This clonotype was seen more than once but under ten times. V and J are TRBV7-2 and TRBJ2-7; a possible D gene is TRBD2 (6 bases). Trimming took off 1 base at V and 2 bases at J, with 12 bases between the two ends. The CDR3 extends over 15 amino acids. Germline assignment: CDR1 SGHTA and CDR2 FQGNSA. The CDR3 here is CASSLGGGWAYEQYF. As DNA, the CDR3 is TGTGCCAGCAGCTTAGGTGGAGGGTGGGCCTACGAGCAGTACTTC.

The genes are TRBV24-1 and TRBJ2-3; D gene uncertain. Trimming removed 5 bases from V and 4 bases from J, with 3 bases in between. Germline V gives CDR1 KGHDR, CDR2 SFDVKD. This CDR3 is built from 11 residues. The CDR3 region is CATSAADTQYF. The CDR3 DNA sequence: TGTGCCACCAGTGCCGCAGATACGCAGTATTTT.

This clonotype appeared many times. The rearrangement joins TRBV2 to TRBJ2-5, with 10 bases matching TRBD2. From germline, CDR1 is SNHLY and CDR2 FYNNEI. After removal of 6 bases from V and 1 base from J, the junction contained 8 bases not matched to a gene. There are 16 residues in the CDR3. The CDR3 nucleotides are TGTGCCAGCAGCATCGAGCGGGGGGGCCCCCAAGAGACCCAGTACTTC. Encoded protein: CASSIERGGPQETQYF.

This clonotype came up a few times. The chain has TRBV30 and TRBJ2-1; D might be TRBD2 (6 bases). The CDR3 runs 12 residues. From germline, CDR1 is GTSNPN and CDR2 SVGIG (reference sequence). Trimming cost V 4 bases and J 10 bases, with 14 bases left between them. The chain's CDR3 is CAWTLTGGEQFF. DNA of the CDR3: TGTGCCTGGACTCTTACTGGGGGGGAGCAGTTCTTC. The whole variable domain, filled in from reference TRBV30 and TRBJ2-1, reads SQTIHQWPATLVQPVGSPLSLECTVEGTSNPNLYWYRQAAGRGLQLLFYSVGIGQISSEVPQNLSASRPQDRQFILSSKKLLLSDSGFYLCAWTLTGGEQFFGPGTRLTVL.

This clonotype was detected only a few times. The chain employs TRBV7-7 and TRBJ2-5; 7 bases agree with TRBD2. The CDR3 has 15 amino acids. The germline V gene encodes CDR1 SSHAT and CDR2 FNYEAQ (reference sequence). The V segment lost 5 bases and the J segment 1 base; nucleotides outside the gene matches: 7. The CDR3 is CASSRVGRAQETQYF. The CDR3, as DNA: TGTGCCAGCAGCCGCGTTGGGAGGGCCCAAGAGACCCAGTACTTC. Looking up the rest from reference TRBV7-7 and TRBJ2-5 gives the full variable domain: GAGVSQSPRYKVTKRGQDVTLRCDPISSHATLYWYQQALGQGPEFLTYFNYEAQPDKSGLPSDRFSAERPEGSISTLTIQRTEQRDSAMYRCASSRVGRAQETQYFGPGTRLLVL.

This clonotype turned up a few times. The rearrangement links TRBV20-1 to TRBJ1-1; D unresolved. V dropped 1 base and J dropped 4 bases, with 13 bases sitting between them. CDR1 is DFQATT, CDR2 SNEGSKA, per germline (reference sequence). The CDR3 runs to 14 residues. The DNA for the CDR3 is TGCAGTGCTAGAGTGCCGGGGAGGGCCACTGAAGCTTTCTTT. The encoded protein is CSARVPGRATEAFF.

This chain joins TRBV20-1 and TRBJ1-2, with 7 bases that match TRBD1. With V trimmed by 6 bases and J by 2 bases, 24 bases remained unmatched. The CDR3 contains 19 residues. CDR1 is DFQATT and CDR2 is SNEGSKA in the germline V gene (reference sequence). CDR3 bases: TGCAGTGCCCACCCTTCGCCGACAGGGCCGGAGGGATTCAACTATGGCTACACCTTC. This gives the protein CSAHPSPTGPEGFNYGYTF.

This clonotype has just a few counts. Here the CDR3 DNA reads TGTGCCAGCAGTATTAAGGGGTCCGGTAATTCACCCCTCCACTTT. Translation gives CASSIKGSGNSPLHF. The chain links TRBV27 to TRBJ1-6, with D possibly TRBD1 on 5 matching bases. This CDR3 spans 15 amino acids. The germline CDR1 and CDR2 sequences are MNHEY and SMNVEV (reference sequence). V lost 5 bases and J 6 bases, leaving 14 bases between the germline ends.

This clonotype showed up just a few times. CDR3 residues: CASSPTDRRLTEAFF. The CDR3 coding sequence is TGTGCCAGCAGCCCTACCGACAGGCGATTGACTGAAGCTTTCTTT. The chain uses TRBV7-6 and TRBJ1-1; perhaps TRBD1 as D (6 bases). The CDR3 sequence is 15 residues long. CDR1 is SGHVS and CDR2 is FNYEAQ in the germline V gene. V lost 5 bases to trimming and J lost 5 bases, with 18 bases between them.

In its sample, this clonotype was seen a few times. The chain is built from TRBV7-9 and TRBJ2-5, with 7 bases aligning to TRBD1. This CDR3 is 13 amino acids long. The germline CDR1 and CDR2 sequences are SEHNR and FQNEAQ (reference sequence). V lost 8 bases to trimming and J lost 5 bases; unmatched junction nucleotides: 8. CDR3 sequence reads: CASGQTGSETQYF. The CDR3 DNA is TGTGCCAGCGGGCAGACAGGGTCGGAGACCCAGTACTTC.

V is TRBV10-1 and J is TRBJ1-1; D is perhaps TRBD1 (5 bases). CDR3 size: 16 residues. Germline CDR1 WNHNN, CDR2 SYGVQD (reference sequence). Trimming cost V 2 bases and J 0 bases, with 13 bases left between them. As DNA, the CDR3 is TGCGCCAGCAGTGAGAACAAACAGGCCATGAACACTGAAGCTTTCTTT. It is translated as CASSENKQAMNTEAFF.

This chain connects TRBV29-1 to TRBJ1-2, with TRBD1 identical over 9 bases. The ends lost 8 bases at V and 0 bases at J; junction bases unmatched: 4. Germline V gives CDR1 SQVTM, CDR2 ANQGSEA. The CDR3 has 13 amino acids. The CDR3, as DNA: TGCAGCTCCGGGACAGGGACTAACTATGGCTACACCTTC. It encodes CSSGTGTNYGYTF.

The chain has TRBV12-3 or TRBV12-4 and TRBJ2-7; D perhaps matches TRBD1 (6 bases). This CDR3 region has 14 residues. The germline V and J ends were trimmed by 3 bases and 1 base, with 10 bases remaining between them. The CDR3 DNA follows: TGTGCCAGCAGTTTCGGACAGTCATCCTACGAGCAGTACTTC. Translating it yields CASSFGQSSYEQYF.

The sample holds many counts of this clonotype. The chain uses TRBV5-1 and TRBJ2-5, with 8 nucleotides matching TRBD1. V shed 3 bases and J 5 bases; nucleotides not matched to a gene: 6. This CDR3 region has 14 residues. Looked up from germline, CDR1 is SGHRS and CDR2 is YFSETQ. CDR3: CASSSGQGLETQYF. The CDR3 region has the DNA TGCGCCAGCAGCTCTGGACAGGGTCTGGAGACCCAGTACTTC.

This CDR3 is CASTNRLGGGKVTDTQYF. In DNA form, the CDR3 reads TGTGCCAGCACCAATCGACTAGGAGGAGGGAAAGTCACAGATACGCAGTATTTT. The V call is TRBV3-1, the J call TRBJ2-3, with a possible D match to TRBD2 (6 bases). The CDR3 covers 18 residues. The germline V gene encodes CDR1 LGHDT and CDR2 YNNKEL (reference sequence). Trimming took 7 bases from V and 2 from J, leaving 25 bases between them.

This clonotype showed up just a few times. The chain uses TRBV18 and TRBJ2-1; 8 bases are a match to TRBD2. V was pared by 0 bases and J by 3 bases, with 4 bases of the junction left unmatched. This CDR3 has 16 residues. Germline-derived CDR1 and CDR2 are KGHSH and LQKENI. The CDR3 loop reads CASSPPGLDYYNEQFF. The DNA for the CDR3 is TGTGCCAGCTCACCACCGGGACTAGACTACTACAATGAGCAGTTCTTC.

This clonotype was observed many times. The chain couples TRBV20-1 to TRBJ2-7; D is unclear. Germline lookup yields CDR1 DFQATT and CDR2 SNEGSKA (reference sequence). The CDR3 is 13 residues long. V shed 6 bases and J shed 2 bases, with 14 bases lying between them. In nucleotides, the CDR3 is TGCAGTGCCTCGCAGGCCGCTACCTACGAGCAGTACTTC. Protein: CSASQAATYEQYF.